A single T cell receptor beta chain is shown here with its context. This clone has a handful of counts. The target of this receptor is not known. No per-base quality is available; no much larger clone lies one base away. None of the patients had been given any treatment before thyroid surgery. The study retrospectively analysed patient clinical samples collected from the early 2010s to the late 2010s using T-cell receptor beta sequencing. Compared with germline, V lacks 2 bases and J lacks 5 bases; bases without a gene match: 2. Reading from cysteine to phenylalanine, the CDR3 counts 13 amino acids. Just CDR3 DNA is preserved here, 39 bases in frame from base 1. Per the germline V gene, MDHEN is the CDR1 and SYDVKM is the CDR2. The entry originates in a study of metastatic and nonmetastatic thyroid tumors (dated by TCRdb to about 2020). Regarding the research as a whole: For patients with malignant and with benign thyroid disease, the researchers compared repertoires between peripheral blood samples and tumor or nodule tissue samples. The research as a whole found: TCR beta diversity was reported as significantly higher in malignant tumors than in benign nodules, in both blood and tumor samples.

Library method: PCR. The instrument was an Illumina HiSeq 4000. The TCR beta-chain CDR3 region of each patient was profiled by high-throughput sequencing. In the authors' own workflow: A classifier to discriminate distant-metastatic papillary thyroid cancer patients was built from CDR3 differences across clinicopathological groups. The Shannon index was used to measure repertoire diversity, and the Morisita-Horn index was used to measure how similar tumor and blood repertoires were. TCRdb itself trimmed the public reads at Q25 with fastp, ran MiXCR and retained productive beta chains. TCRdb, not the original authors, processed these V and J calls. This sample has some 55,000 clones in its table, and just under 30% of those were observed once. The ten largest clonotypes hold around 15% of the sample.

The clonotype was recovered from a female donor with papillary thyroid cancer or a benign thyroid nodule (not recorded which). Some clones in this sample may be carry-over from other donors' samples. The specimen sequenced was blood. The chain was built from TRBV28 and TRBJ2-7; TRBD1 agrees with 8 junctional bases. Here is the DNA: TGTGCCAGCAGTTTACCAGGGGGCCACGAGCAGTACTTC. It translates as CASSLPGGHEQYF.